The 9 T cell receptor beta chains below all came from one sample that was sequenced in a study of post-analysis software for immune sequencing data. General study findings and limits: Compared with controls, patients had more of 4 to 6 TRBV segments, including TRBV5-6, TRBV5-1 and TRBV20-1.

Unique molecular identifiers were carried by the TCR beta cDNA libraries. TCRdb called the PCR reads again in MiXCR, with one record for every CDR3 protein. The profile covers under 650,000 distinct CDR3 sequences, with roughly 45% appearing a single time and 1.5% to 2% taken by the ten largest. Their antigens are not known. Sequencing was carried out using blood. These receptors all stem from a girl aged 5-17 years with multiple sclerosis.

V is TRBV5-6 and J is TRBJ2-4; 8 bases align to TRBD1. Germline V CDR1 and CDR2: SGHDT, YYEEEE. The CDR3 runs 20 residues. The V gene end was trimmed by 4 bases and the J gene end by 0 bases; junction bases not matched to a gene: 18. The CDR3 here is CASSPIKDRAFRLAKNIQYF. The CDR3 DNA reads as TGTGCCAGCAGCCCTATCAAGGACAGGGCCTTCCGACTAGCCAAAAACATTCAGTACTTC.

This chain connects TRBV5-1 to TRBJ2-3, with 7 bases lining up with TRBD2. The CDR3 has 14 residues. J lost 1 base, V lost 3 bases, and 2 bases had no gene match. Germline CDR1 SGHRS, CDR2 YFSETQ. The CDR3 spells CASSWTRGTDTQYF. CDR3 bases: TGCGCCAGCAGCTGGACTAGGGGCACAGATACGCAGTATTTT.

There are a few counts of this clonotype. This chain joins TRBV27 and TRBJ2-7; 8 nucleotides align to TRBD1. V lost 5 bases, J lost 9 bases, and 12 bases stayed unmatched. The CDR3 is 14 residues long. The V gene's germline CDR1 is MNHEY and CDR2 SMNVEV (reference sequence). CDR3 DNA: TGTGCCAGCAGTACAACCCCGGACAGGGCGAGGCAGTACTTC. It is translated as CASSTTPDRARQYF.

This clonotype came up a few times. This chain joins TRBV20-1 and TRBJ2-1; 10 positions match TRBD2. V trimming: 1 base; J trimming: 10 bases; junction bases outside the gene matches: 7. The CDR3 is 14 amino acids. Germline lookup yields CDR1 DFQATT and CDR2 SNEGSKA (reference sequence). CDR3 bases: TGCAGTGCTAGAGGACTAGCGGGCTCTGGGGAGCAGTTCTTC. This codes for CSARGLAGSGEQFF.

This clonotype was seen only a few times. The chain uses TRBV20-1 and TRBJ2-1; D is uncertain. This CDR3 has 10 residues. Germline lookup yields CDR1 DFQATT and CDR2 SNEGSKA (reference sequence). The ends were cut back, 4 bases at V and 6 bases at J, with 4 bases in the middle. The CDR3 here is CSAKFNEQFF. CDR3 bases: TGCAGTGCTAAGTTCAATGAGCAGTTCTTC.

In nucleotides, the CDR3 is TGCGCCAGCAGCCCTGGGGACAGGGTCAATAGCAATCAGCCCCAGCATTTT. This gives the protein CASSPGDRVNSNQPQHF. V gene TRBV4-1 combines with J gene TRBJ1-5, with 9 bases identical to TRBD1. Unmatched junction bases numbered 7, after V lost 4 bases and J lost 0 bases. CDR1 is MGHRA, CDR2 YSYEKL, per germline. This CDR3 contains 17 residues.

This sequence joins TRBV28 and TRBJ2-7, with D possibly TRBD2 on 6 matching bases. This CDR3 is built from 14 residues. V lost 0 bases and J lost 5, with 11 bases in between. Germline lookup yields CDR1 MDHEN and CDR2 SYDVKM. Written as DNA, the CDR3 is TGTGCCAGCAGTTTATGGGGGGGAGGCGACGAGCAGTACTTC. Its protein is CASSLWGGGDEQYF.

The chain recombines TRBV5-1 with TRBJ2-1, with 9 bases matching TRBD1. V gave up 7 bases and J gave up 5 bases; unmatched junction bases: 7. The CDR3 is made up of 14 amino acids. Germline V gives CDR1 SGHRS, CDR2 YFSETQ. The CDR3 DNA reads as TGCGCCAGCGGCGGGACAGGGCTGCACAATGAGCAGTTCTTC. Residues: CASGGTGLHNEQFF. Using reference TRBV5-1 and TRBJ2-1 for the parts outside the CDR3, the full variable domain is KAGVTQTPRYLIKTRGQQVTLSCSPISGHRSVSWYQQTPGQGLQFLFEYFSETQRNKGNFPGRFSGRQFSNSRSEMNVSTLELGDSALYLCASGGTGLHNEQFFGPGTRLTVL.

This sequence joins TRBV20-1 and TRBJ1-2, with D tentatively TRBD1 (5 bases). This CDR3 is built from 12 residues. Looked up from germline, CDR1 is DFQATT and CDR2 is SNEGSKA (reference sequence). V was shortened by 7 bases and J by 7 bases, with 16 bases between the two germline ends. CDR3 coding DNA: TGCAGTGTCACCTCAGGGAAGTCTGGCTACACCTTC. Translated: CSVTSGKSGYTF.